The present T cell receptor beta chain was sequenced within a study of T-cell memory formation after mild COVID-19. About the research overall: The study found TCR clusters largely donor specific. Whole-study findings and limits: Later expanders leaned CD4+, whereas day 15 to 85 contracting clones were balanced CD4/CD8. Pre-infection memory held some responding clones, suggesting pre-existing cross-reactive T cells responded.

Trimming took off 1 base at V and 0 bases at J, with 6 bases between the two ends. Germline V lookup: CDR1 SQVTM, CDR2 ANQGSEA. The CDR3 covers 13 residues. Each CDR3 protein is one row after TCRdb ran MiXCR on the 5' RACE reads. Of 380,000 or so distinct CDR3 sequences in the sample, around 15% are singletons; the top ten hold about 22%. This clonotype occurred a few times. Its antigen is unidentified. The receptor comes from a man aged 18 to 29 who had mild COVID-19 (a few samples of this study predate the infection). Cell type and time point are not known. The genes are TRBV29-1 and TRBJ1-1; D gene unclear. Sequencing input: PBMCs or a T cell subset sorted from them (not recorded which). CDR3 nucleotide sequence: TGCAGCGTTGAAGGACACTTGAACACTGAAGCTTTCTTT. It is translated as CSVEGHLNTEAFF.